This record concerns one TCR beta chain sequence. Sequencing was performed with immunoSEQ multiplex PCR; in TCRdb, only in-frame clones are kept and a portion is missing. Of tens of thousands of clones in the sample, approximately 92% were seen once. The data are from a study of T cell changes during pregnancy in multiple sclerosis. Sequenced material: peripheral blood, taken before pregnancy. This receptor was taken from a female donor with multiple sclerosis, enrolled in a pregnancy study.

The CDR3 loop reads CASSLQSMNTEAFF. As DNA, the CDR3 is TGCGCCAGCAGCTTGCAGTCCATGAACACTGAAGCTTTCTTT. The rearrangement joins TRBV5-1 to TRBJ1-1; D gene uncertain. The germline CDR1 and CDR2 sequences are SGHRS and YFSETQ. Trimming stripped 1 base from V and 0 bases from J, with 7 bases between. This CDR3 region has 14 residues.